This T cell receptor (beta chain) stems from a study of shared clonotypes between healthy human individuals. The CDR3 consists of 15 residues. Per germline, CDR1 MNHEY and CDR2 SVGAGI. Trimming stripped 6 bases from V and 9 bases from J, with 18 bases between. The assay used deep level. Sorted-subset replicate PCRs used roughly 220 ng DNA, some 30,000 T cell genomes. TCRdb's copy holds only in-frame clones and misses some; the assay was immunoSEQ multiplex PCR. The table lists just over 2,000,000 clones, roughly 94% of them singletons. Study-level results: Non-shared clonotypes displayed generation probabilities falling below those of clonotypes present in all four donors. In having few donors, the study represented limited genetic and exposure-history diversity.

A remark on this clone: The target antigen is unknown.

The material sequenced was naive CD4+ T cells sorted from blood. The subset is: CD45RA+ positively selected. The receptor's source is a man between 18 and 35 years old in good health. The V and J genes are TRBV6-5 and TRBJ1-6; D not resolved. The CDR3: CASSTKGSQVSPLHF. In DNA form, the CDR3 reads TGTGCCAGCAGCACCAAAGGTAGTCAGGTTTCACCCCTCCACTTT.